This TCR beta chain was profiled in a study of cytomegalovirus exposure and HLA in healthy donors (dated by TCRdb to about 2017). Describing the broader study: An earlier analysis of several hundred of the donors reported roughly 300 Gb of sequence data and about 100 million unique TCR beta sequences from about 200 million T cells. Both class I and class II loci were covered by HLA typing, at four-digit resolution. The study aimed to test whether cataloging public T cell receptors could reveal signatures of past pathogen exposure. Every repertoire in the discovery cohort had been generated on one and the same sequencing platform. The later analysis used no new phenotypic data to find candidate immune exposures, relying instead on TCR beta sequences and their occurrence across donors. To study patterns of TCR occurrence, a later analysis re-analyzed previously published TCR beta repertoires from 666 donors and added high-resolution HLA genotyping. In an earlier analysis of 587 of the donors, high-throughput TCR beta sequencing was used to judge whether each TCR beta V gene segment behaved as functional or pseudogenic. Donor age, sex, ethnicity and CMV serostatus were compiled alongside the repertoire data. Besides the first cohort of under 700 subjects, a separate validation cohort made up of 120 different subjects was used. Typing coverage differed by locus: A, B, C, DRB1 and DQB1 were typed in about 629-630 donors, DQA1 in 522, DPA1 in 606, and DPB1 in just under 480. Roughly 5 DR-DQ haplotypes were handled as single units for association and clustering because linkage in the cohort was strong. To predict cytomegalovirus infection status, the study combined high-throughput TCR immunosequencing, statistical association of individual TCRs with disease status, and machine learning. Among the roughly 380 genotyped donors, around 81% belonged to the genetic ancestry cluster associated with self-reported Caucasian donors. Genome-wide SNP genotypes for about 65% of the roughly 700 donors were used in a later genetic analysis, which treated that subset as a discovery cohort. Using immunosequencing, the study profiled T cell repertoires from around 670 subjects and related those repertoires to cytomegalovirus serostatus. An early release covering roughly 640 HLA-typed donors comprised 250 to 350 gigabases of sequencing data and some 79 million unique TCR sequences. Among under 450 genotyped donors of the cohort, an average of about 240,000 unique TCR beta nucleotide sequences were sequenced per donor, around 20% of them non-productive. What the work shows at the level of the full study, not this receptor alone: A group of highly shared sequence variants was considered likely to be a technical artifact of the sequencing pipeline. Broadly in line with IMGT annotations, most TCR beta V segments showed up in productive rearrangements about 87% or about 30% of the time in an earlier analysis of 450 to 600 of the donors. Linkage disequilibrium might explain the correlated functional status among segregating V segments, but an unknown experimental factor could not be ruled out. In the study, some 160 TCR beta chains were listed as associated with cytomegalovirus. At a false discovery rate of 0.05, a later analysis linked roughly 17,000 TCR beta sequences to specific HLA alleles. In a later genetic analysis, a missense DCLRE1C variant was associated with V-gene and J-gene trimming of TCR beta chains, and the association was replicated in an independent cohort. According to the authors, the approach could potentially be generalized to other disease states and immunological phenotypes. Some IMGT-functional V segments, including TRBV6-2 and TRBV6-3, could not be distinguished by the 87-base-pair reads and were therefore excluded. Because counts were too low, some 17 rarely observed V segments, including chromosome 9 orphons, were excluded from the earlier analysis of 500 to 700 of the donors. A later analysis found that TCR association rates varied across HLA loci, with DRB1 alleles showing the most associated TCRs and HLA-C alleles the fewest. Only TCR beta chains were sequenced in this cohort, and the absence of alpha or paired-chain data limited detectable features. Across donors, most TCR sequences were observed very rarely, whereas some public TCRs were present in many individuals. Roughly uniform sequencing depth across donors was assumed in presence/absence analyses, although this assumption may not hold. Several of the top co-occurrence clusters appeared to be linked to parvovirus B19, influenza, CMV and Epstein-Barr virus, according to a later analysis. In vitro tests confirmed that three of the cytomegalovirus-associated TCR beta chains recognize cytomegalovirus antigens. Compared with equally common non-associated chains, HLA-associated TCR beta chains in a later analysis were more clonally expanded and had lower generation probabilities. According to a later analysis, most CMV-associated TCR beta chains appeared to be HLA-restricted, and the HLA associations seemed to be driven largely by CMV exposure. When HLA alleles, especially DR and DQ, strongly co-occurred, attributing TCR associations to individual alleles was difficult. The classifier was reported to diagnose cytomegalovirus status with high specificity and sensitivity in both the original and validation cohorts. Because HLA typing was missing for some donors at each locus, association tests included only the typed subset. A further reported finding was that TCR beta sequences accurately predicted the HLA-A and HLA-B alleles for most subjects in the first cohort. For the cohort, immune exposure information was limited to CMV serostatus. A later genetic analysis reported fewer N-insertions in productive TCRs among donors in an Asian-associated ancestry cluster than the roughly 700-donor mean.

The protocol used for the library was the immunoSEQ multiplex PCR assay. The multiplex PCR relied on a mix of 60 forward primers for TCR Vbeta segments and 13 reverse primers for TCR Jbeta segments. The CDR3 region of rearranged TCR beta genes was amplified from genomic DNA by a multiplex PCR assay. The Illumina HiSeq System was used to sequence the amplified TCR beta libraries as 87-base-pair reads. Per the authors' processing: In a later analysis, tens of millions of unique TCR beta chains were counted across the approximately 620 repertoires, and approximately 11 million of these chains were shared by at least two donors. A nearest-neighbor algorithm error-corrected the raw reads and collapsed the reads into unique sequences, merging closely related sequences to remove PCR and sequencing errors. CDR3 sequences were aligned to IMGT reference sequences to assign V, D and J gene segments. For a sequence to be retained, at least a six-nucleotide match to both a V gene segment and a J gene segment was required. A rearrangement counted as productive if the CDR3 had no stop codons and remained in frame with V and J, and every other rearrangement counted as non-productive. Following IMGT convention, CDR3 was defined as the stretch from the second conserved V-encoded cysteine up to the conserved J-encoded phenylalanine. Sequences without an unambiguous match to a single V gene segment were excluded from the earlier analysis of several hundred of the donors. In an earlier analysis of 450 to 750 of the donors, a V segment was called functional when productive rearrangements were above 56.7%, and segregating when the standard deviation between donors exceeded 5%. To diagnose cytomegalovirus status from the catalog of TCR beta chain sequences, a statistical classification framework was built. A later analysis assigned V and J genes by comparing TCR nucleotide sequences with IMGT/GENE-DB human TR gene sequences. The TCRdist pipeline was used in a later analysis to assign CDR3 sequences and most-parsimonious VDJ recombination scenarios. In a later analysis, every TCR beta chain was defined by the combination of its CDR3 amino acid sequence and its V-gene family, and reads without a unique V-gene family were dropped. To address suspected cross-contamination and a sequencing artifact, a later analysis removed around 590 highly shared, low-generation-probability nucleotide sequences. A later analysis calculated a clonal expansion index for each public chain from normalized within-repertoire ranks of inferred template counts. Generation probabilities in a later analysis came from a VDJ recombination model fitted to out-of-frame rearrangements, and those results were checked against IGoR. Hypergeometric tests were used in a later analysis to score TCR-TCR, TCR-HLA and TCR-CMV co-occurrence, with a repertoire-size bias correction applied to the TCR pairs. In a later analysis, false discovery rates were estimated by permuting HLA or CMV assignments 20 times. A later analysis grouped co-occurring TCRs with DBSCAN, adding TCRdist sequence similarity when clustering within HLA-allele-positive subsets. For co-occurrence clustering, repertoires with fewer than 30,000 or more than 120,000 public chains were excluded, along with four or five repertoires with anomalous nucleotide sharing. TCRdb mirrors the immuneACCESS table, restricted to in-frame sequences. Some clones are absent from its copies; in checked studies, under half trace to an unresolved V gene, and the reason for the others is unknown. V and J calls and clone size are as listed in that table; D and trimming were resolved from the DNA. This sample holds about 87,000 clones; approximately 74% were observed only once. The ten largest clones add up to 20% to 25% of the sample.

The cohort was made up of roughly 670 healthy bone marrow donors. At the time of sampling, all cohort members were nominally healthy, though unrecorded immune exposures were likely present. The donor was CMV seropositive and was included in the group of about 290 seropositive cohort members. Every donor gave a peripheral blood sample, and the peripheral blood mononuclear cells from that sample were used for TCR beta sequencing. Genomic DNA was extracted from the blood cell samples with the Qiagen DNeasy Blood Extraction Kit. A remark on this clone: Its antigen remains unidentified. No much larger clone is present one base from it, and per-base qualities are unavailable.

Taken from cysteine to phenylalanine, the CDR3 has 15 residues. CDR3 DNA only is kept here, 45 bases in frame from base 1. CDR1 MNHEY and CDR2 SMNVEV are derived from the germline V gene (reference sequence). V is reduced by 6 bases and J by 1 base, leaving a spacing of 16 bases between them. Recombination linked TRBV27 to TRBJ2-7; matching of 6 bases hints at TRBD1 as the D gene. This receptor was taken from a man under 40 in good health and CMV-seropositive. Sequencing was done on a sample of PBMCs. The nucleotides read TGTGCCAGCAGAGTACATGAAACAGGGTCCTACGAGCAGTACTTC. Translation gives CASRVHETGSYEQYF.